A single sample gave rise to the 29 T cell receptor beta chains below, sequenced in a study of T cells in Graves' hyperthyroidism and ophthalmopathy. TCR beta CDR3 regions were amplified from RNA transcripts. RT-PCR in the first round (using the HTBI primer set) targeted the TCR CDR3. One entry per CDR3 protein, called by TCRdb with MiXCR from the multiplex PCR reads. The sample holds around 620,000 distinct CDR3 sequences, 13% to 15% seen once. The material sequenced was blood. The receptors here all came from a woman aged 18 to 35 with Graves' ophthalmopathy.

The V call is TRBV19, the J call TRBJ1-2; D is undetermined. Germline-derived CDR1 and CDR2 are LNHDA and SQIVND (reference sequence). Trimming removed 11 bases from V and 1 base from J, with 14 bases in between. The CDR3 length is 13 residues. CDR3 nucleotides: TGTGCCGTAACACCGGGTCTTAACTATGGCTACACCTTC. It codes for CAVTPGLNYGYTF.

This clonotype came up many times. The gene calls are TRBV11-3 and TRBJ2-7, with 12 bases lining up with TRBD1. Per the germline V gene, CDR1 is SGHNT and CDR2 is YENEEA. Trimming took 4 bases from V and 5 from J; bases not matched to a gene: 3. This CDR3 region has 14 residues. The CDR3 protein is CASSSRDRGHEQYF. For the CDR3, the DNA is TGTGCCAGCAGCTCCCGGGACAGGGGGCACGAGCAGTACTTC. Supplemented by reference TRBV11-3 and TRBJ2-7, the full variable domain reads EAGVVQSPRYKIIEKKQPVAFWCNPISGHNTLYWYLQNLGQGPELLIRYENEEAVDDSQLPKDRFSAERLKGVDSTLKIQPAELGDSAVYLCASSSRDRGHEQYFGPGTRLTVT.

With regard to this clonotype: Germline and junction disagree at one end, which may indicate a read error. The rearrangement links TRBV6-1 to TRBJ1-4; TRBD1 matches 8 bases. Germline V CDR1 and CDR2: MNHNS, SASEGT. The CDR3 contains 14 residues. The CDR3: CTSSTQGGAEKLFF. CDR3 DNA sequence: TGTACCAGCAGTACACAGGGGGGCGCTGAAAAACTGTTTTTT.

V gene TRBV20-1 combines with J gene TRBJ1-6, with D possibly matching TRBD1 (6 bases). V was pared by 3 bases and J by 5 bases, with 14 bases between. This CDR3 is built from 15 residues. The germline gives CDR1 DFQATT, CDR2 SNEGSKA (reference sequence). In DNA, the CDR3 is TGCAGTGCTAGGACTACAGGGTCGCATAATTCACCCCTCCACTTT. Protein: CSARTTGSHNSPLHF.

As concerns this clonotype: A much larger clone is a single base away; this may be a read error. The chain recombines TRBV12-3 or TRBV12-4 with TRBJ1-2; D gene uncertain. This CDR3 is built from 13 residues. V lost 6 bases and J 7 bases, leaving 15 bases between the germline ends. The CDR3 DNA reads TGTGCCAGCAGCCTCGGGCCTACCACTGGCTACACCTTC. This gives the protein CASSLGPTTGYTF.

The sample holds a few counts of this clonotype. V and J are TRBV4-1 and TRBJ2-1, with TRBD2 identical over 12 bases. Germline CDR1 is MGHRA and CDR2 is YSYEKL. V was pared by 0 bases and J by 0 bases, with 3 bases of the junction left unmatched. This CDR3 spans 18 amino acids. The DNA of the CDR3 is TGCGCCAGCAGCCAAGAAGGACTAGCGGGATCCTCCTACAATGAGCAGTTCTTC. Residues: CASSQEGLAGSSYNEQFF.

In this sample, this clonotype turned up a few times. The genes are TRBV4-3 and TRBJ2-3, with D unresolved. The germline gives CDR1 LGHNA, CDR2 YSLEER. The CDR3 runs 15 residues. V lost 4 bases to trimming and J lost 4 bases, with 15 bases between them. In DNA, the CDR3 is TGCGCCAGCAGCCCCCACGCCCAGGTCGCAGATACGCAGTATTTT. Protein: CASSPHAQVADTQYF.

At least ten counts were recorded for this clonotype. The chain employs TRBV29-1 and TRBJ2-4; no firm D call. This CDR3 has 14 amino acids. V lost 2 bases and J 3 bases, leaving 11 bases between the germline ends. CDR1 SQVTM and CDR2 ANQGSEA come from the germline V gene. The CDR3 protein is CSVEPAPVKNIQYF. DNA for the CDR3: TGCAGCGTTGAACCGGCCCCGGTCAAAAACATTCAGTACTTC. Looking up the rest from reference TRBV29-1 and TRBJ2-4 gives the full variable domain: SAVISQKPSRDICQRGTSLTIQCQVDSQVTMMFWYRQQPGQSLTLIATANQGSEATYESGFVIDKFPISRPNLTFSTLTVSNMSPEDSSIYLCSVEPAPVKNIQYFGAGTRLSVL.

The V gene is TRBV19, the J gene TRBJ2-7; perhaps TRBD2 as D (5 bases). The ends were cut back, 6 bases at V and 0 bases at J, with 15 bases in the middle. Germline V gene data show CDR1 as LNHDA and CDR2 as SQIVND (reference sequence). The CDR3 has 15 residues. CDR3 bases: TGTGCCAGTAGCGGGAAAGGGAGCGGCTCCTACGAGCAGTACTTC. Translating it yields CASSGKGSGSYEQYF. Full variable domain (missing parts from reference TRBV19 and TRBJ2-7): DGGITQSPKYLFRKEGQNVTLSCEQNLNHDAMYWYRQDPGQGLRLIYYSQIVNDFQKGDIAEGYSVSREKKESFPLTVTSAQKNPTAFYLCASSGKGSGSYEQYFGPGTRLTVT.

This chain joins TRBV6-2 or TRBV6-3 and TRBJ2-4; 7 bases align to TRBD2. The CDR3 loop spans 14 amino acids. J was trimmed by 8 bases and V by 6 bases; bases with no gene match: 10. Germline V gene sequence: CDR1 MNHEY, CDR2 SVGEGT. This CDR3 reads CASSLPRRGDIQYF. In DNA, the CDR3 is TGTGCCAGCAGCCTACCTCGACGGGGGGACATTCAGTACTTC.

This chain joins TRBV9 and TRBJ2-1; 7 bases align to TRBD2. The CDR3 sequence is 14 residues long. V was clipped by 3 bases and J by 6 bases; unmatched bases: 6. Germline assignment: CDR1 SGDLS and CDR2 YYNGEE. The CDR3: CASSARDYLNEQFF. The CDR3 DNA reads as TGTGCCAGCAGCGCCCGGGACTACCTCAATGAGCAGTTCTTC.

This clonotype was observed at least ten times. The V and J genes are TRBV2 and TRBJ2-2; no definite D call. Trimming removed 4 bases at V and 6 bases at J, with 9 bases between. This CDR3 contains 13 residues. Germline loops: CDR1 SNHLY, CDR2 FYNNEI. CDR3 bases: TGTGCCAGCAGTGGTCCAGTAGCCGGGGAGCTGTTTTTT. This gives the protein CASSGPVAGELFF.

This clonotype was seen a handful of times. This chain links TRBV10-3 with TRBJ2-1; 16 nucleotides align to TRBD2. Germline trimming cut 2 bases from V and 4 bases from J; bases unmatched to any gene: 8. Germline CDR1 ENHRY, CDR2 SYGVKD. The CDR3 covers 19 residues. CDR3 bases: TGTGCCATCAGTGAGGCGGGACTAGCGGGAGGGCCGGGATACAATGAGCAGTTCTTC. Amino acids: CAISEAGLAGGPGYNEQFF.

This clonotype was picked up many times. The V gene is TRBV15, the J gene TRBJ2-2; D unclear. The CDR3 is 15 residues long. Germline V gives CDR1 LNHNV, CDR2 YYDKDF (reference sequence). The V end was cut by 1 base, the J end by 3 bases, with 9 bases between. The CDR3 sequence is CATSRGRADTGELFF. The DNA for the CDR3 is TGTGCCACCAGCAGAGGAAGGGCCGACACCGGGGAGCTGTTTTTT.

The rearrangement links TRBV3-1 to TRBJ1-2, with D unclear. V was trimmed by 0 bases and J by 4 bases, leaving 12 bases between them. From germline, CDR1 is LGHDT and CDR2 YNNKEL (reference sequence). CDR3 length: 15 amino acids. CDR3: CASSQDSGFFYGYTF. CDR3 DNA sequence: TGTGCCAGCAGCCAAGATAGCGGGTTTTTCTATGGCTACACCTTC. The whole variable domain, filled in from reference TRBV3-1 and TRBJ1-2, reads DTAVSQTPKYLVTQMGNDKSIKCEQNLGHDTMYWYKQDSKKFLKIMFSYNNKELIINETVPNRFSPKSPDKAHLNLHINSLELGDSAVYFCASSQDSGFFYGYTFGSGTRLTVV.

This clonotype was recorded many times. This chain joins TRBV29-1 and TRBJ1-1; possible D gene TRBD1, 6 bases. Germline CDR1 reads SQVTM; CDR2 reads ANQGSEA. V was cut by 1 base and J by 3 bases, with 24 bases left in between. This CDR3 region has 18 residues. CDR3 amino acids: CSVEGVGDTLSDDTEAFF. Written as DNA, the CDR3 is TGCAGCGTTGAAGGGGTAGGGGACACTCTCTCGGATGACACTGAAGCTTTCTTT.

This clonotype occurred many times. DNA for the CDR3: TGTGCCAGCAGCTCGTTCAGGGGTGTCACCTACGAGCAGTACTTC. Its translation: CASSSFRGVTYEQYF. This rearrangement joins TRBV11-2 to TRBJ2-7; D may be TRBD1 (6 bases). The CDR3 has 15 amino acids. Trimming left V 4 bases short and J 2 bases short, with 15 bases between. CDR1 is SGHAT, CDR2 FQNNGV, per germline.

The chain combines TRBV7-3 with TRBJ1-1; 9 nucleotides match TRBD1. The CDR3 consists of 15 residues. Trimming at V came to 4 bases and at J to 3 bases, leaving 6 bases not matched to a gene. Germline values: CDR1 SGHTA, CDR2 FQGTGA. CDR3 nucleotide sequence: TGTGCCAGCAGCTCCCCCTGGGACAGGGACACTGAAGCTTTCTTT. Translating it yields CASSSPWDRDTEAFF.

This clonotype showed up many times. This chain links TRBV29-1 with TRBJ2-3; TRBD1 matches at 10 bases. The CDR3 is 17 residues long. Germline lookup yields CDR1 SQVTM and CDR2 ANQGSEA. Unmatched junction bases numbered 10, after V lost 4 bases and J lost 0 bases. The CDR3 coding sequence is TGCAGCGTTGTACAGGACAGGGGGATAACTAGCACAGATACGCAGTATTTT. This sequence encodes CSVVQDRGITSTDTQYF.

The V gene is TRBV20-1, the J gene TRBJ2-5, with 10 positions matching TRBD1. This CDR3 spans 18 amino acids. The trim removed 0 bases at V and 0 bases at J, leaving 10 bases unmatched. Germline V lookup: CDR1 DFQATT, CDR2 SNEGSKA (reference sequence). As DNA, the CDR3 is TGCAGTGCTAGAGACCCGGGACAGGGGAGTGGGGACCAAGAGACCCAGTACTTC. Protein: CSARDPGQGSGDQETQYF.

This clonotype was seen only a few times. The chain is built from TRBV6-2 or TRBV6-3 and TRBJ2-7; 7 nucleotides align to TRBD1. The CDR3 loop spans 15 amino acids. J was trimmed by 0 bases and V by 5 bases; bases with no gene match: 7. Per germline, CDR1 MNHEY and CDR2 SVGEGT. CDR3 sequence: CASSLSDRISYEQYF. The DNA for the CDR3 is TGTGCCAGCAGTCTATCGGACAGGATCTCCTACGAGCAGTACTTC.

This clonotype was counted at least ten times. The chain has TRBV5-1 and TRBJ1-5; D gene ambiguous. CDR3 length: 15 amino acids. Germline CDR1 and CDR2: SGHRS and YFSETQ. V lost 5 bases and J lost 1, with 13 bases in between. CDR3 sequence: CASREAGGSNQPQHF. The CDR3 DNA reads TGCGCCAGCAGAGAGGCGGGAGGGAGCAATCAGCCCCAGCATTTT.

The sample holds a few counts of this clonotype. The chain carries TRBV4-1 and TRBJ2-3; the match to TRBD2 covers 9 bases. Germline V gene lookup returns CDR1 MGHRA and CDR2 YSYEKL. Unmatched junction bases numbered 12, after V lost 2 bases and J lost 3 bases. The CDR3 has 18 residues. Here the CDR3 reads CASSQSWFSGSGTDTQYF. CDR3 coding DNA: TGCGCCAGCAGCCAATCTTGGTTTAGCGGGAGTGGGACAGATACGCAGTATTTT.

This chain connects TRBV9 to TRBJ1-5; the match to TRBD1 covers 7 bases. Germline V CDR1 and CDR2: SGDLS, YYNGEE. The CDR3 totals 15 residues. Trimming took 4 bases from V and 6 from J; bases not matched to a gene: 10. The CDR3 DNA reads TGTGCCAGCAGCCTAGGACAGGACCCGGGTCAGCCCCAGCATTTT. Encoded protein: CASSLGQDPGQPQHF.

There are many counts of this clonotype. CDR3: CASSPLTTGVNEQYF. The CDR3 DNA sequence: TGTGCCAGCAGCCCCTTGACCACAGGGGTCAACGAGCAGTACTTC. The chain has TRBV7-8 and TRBJ2-7; TRBD1 agrees at 7 bases. Per the germline V gene, CDR1 is SGHVS and CDR2 is FQNEAQ. There are 15 residues in the CDR3. The J segment lost 5 bases and the V segment lost 5 bases, leaving 12 bases of the junction unmatched.

There are many counts of this clonotype. The chain combines TRBV11-2 with TRBJ1-1; a weak D match, TRBD1 (5 bases). V gave up 4 bases and J gave up 4 bases, with 19 bases separating them. Germline loops: CDR1 SGHAT, CDR2 FQNNGV. The CDR3 sequence is 16 residues long. The CDR3, as DNA: TGTGCCAGCAGCTCATCCCCGTTCAGGGTAGGCACTGAAGCTTTCTTT. Protein: CASSSSPFRVGTEAFF.

The gene calls are TRBV2 and TRBJ2-7; 10 positions match TRBD1. CDR1 is SNHLY, CDR2 FYNNEI, per germline. There are 15 residues in the CDR3. Trimming took 7 bases from V and 3 from J; bases not matched to a gene: 9. CDR3 sequence reads: CASTWGTGAVYEQYF. CDR3 DNA sequence: TGTGCCAGCACCTGGGGGACAGGGGCAGTCTACGAGCAGTACTTC. The full variable domain, rest sourced from reference TRBV2 and TRBJ2-7, is EPEVTQTPSHQVTQMGQEVILRCVPISNHLYFYWYRQILGQKVEFLVSFYNNEISEKSEIFDDQFSVERPDGSNFTLKIRSTKLEDSAMYFCASTWGTGAVYEQYFGPGTRLTVT.

The V gene is TRBV28, the J gene TRBJ2-3; 9 bases fit TRBD2. J gave up 0 bases and V 3 bases, and 7 bases lay outside the gene matches. This CDR3 is 17 amino acids long. Per the germline V gene, CDR1 is MDHEN and CDR2 is SYDVKM. Here the CDR3 reads CASSLAGGPTSTDTQYF. The CDR3 DNA is TGTGCCAGCAGTTTGGCGGGAGGGCCAACTAGCACAGATACGCAGTATTTT.

This clonotype was counted at least ten times. The CDR3 region has the DNA TGTGCCAGCAGTGGGGACAACAATCAGCCCCAGCATTTT. It is translated as CASSGDNNQPQHF. The gene calls are TRBV6-2 or TRBV6-3 and TRBJ1-5; D possibly corresponds to TRBD1 (6 bases). The V end lost 5 bases, the J end lost 3 bases, and 8 bases lay between the germline ends. The germline CDR1 and CDR2 sequences are MNHEY and SVGEGT. This CDR3 comprises 13 residues.